Given below is one T cell receptor (beta chain) in context. This may stem from a read error, because a much larger clone lies one nucleotide away. A lack of ophthalmopathy progression within 18 months defined stable Graves' hyperthyroidism. This sample was included in a study of T cells in Graves' hyperthyroidism and ophthalmopathy. Template material for amplifying TCR beta CDR3 regions consisted of RNA transcripts. During a first-round RT-PCR of the TCR CDR3, the HTBI primer set was used. TCRdb passed the multiplex PCR reads through MiXCR, listing each CDR3 protein once. The sample includes about 400,000 distinct CDR3 sequences, around 13% of them seen just once. Germline V gene data show CDR1 as MNHEY and CDR2 as SMNVEV (reference sequence). The germline V and J ends were trimmed by 5 bases and 4 bases, with 15 bases remaining between them. This CDR3 has 15 residues.

Sequencing was carried out using blood. This TCR came from a woman younger than 35 with Graves' hyperthyroidism. The chain combines TRBV27 with TRBJ2-1; the D is unclear. In nucleotides, the CDR3 is TGTGCCAGCAGTCCCCGCCTGAGCCGTTACAATGAGCAGTTCTTC. Encoded protein: CASSPRLSRYNEQFF.